This T cell receptor beta chain was identified during a study of T cell clonotyping in hematopoietic cell transplantation. Of note for this clone: What it recognizes is unknown.

Measured with immunoSEQ multiplex PCR; TCRdb has only the in-frame clones, and not every one. The sample yields some 8,400 clones, roughly 89% seen once. Findings and caveats of the study: Pathologically expanded recipient clonotypes increased progressively from day 30 to day 180 as diversity fell.

This CDR3 contains 15 residues. Germline V CDR1 and CDR2: MGHRA, YSYEKL. The V gene lost 4 bases and the J gene lost 0 bases, with 7 bases spanning the gap. The chain links TRBV4-1 to TRBJ1-6; D is possibly TRBD1 (5 bases). The source of this sequence is a male patient between 55 and 70 years old who had an allogeneic stem cell transplant from a related donor, so the T cells may come from the graft donor. Some clones in this sample may be carry-over from other donors' samples. The source material was peripheral blood mononuclear cells, sampled at the time of graft-versus-host disease after allogeneic stem cell transplant. The DNA for the CDR3 is TGCGCCAGCAGCCCAGGGAGCTCCTATAATTCACCCCTCCACTTT. Its translation: CASSPGSSYNSPLHF.